The clone carrying this T cell receptor (beta chain) was found a few times. Of the isolated RNA, all was reverse transcribed, and so the sequenced material was expressed TCRB transcripts. Sequencing was performed with immunoSEQ multiplex PCR; in TCRdb, only in-frame clones are kept and a portion is missing. The profile shows 300,000 to 450,000 clones, over 9.5% of them singletons. The source of the sample is a study of beta chain features in type 1 diabetes. Study overall: Age and gender were similar between patients and healthy donors, as were cell yields.

With V trimmed by 5 bases and J by 2 bases, 3 bases remained unmatched. Per germline, CDR1 SGHTA and CDR2 FQGNSA. The CDR3 extends over 14 amino acids. Sequenced material: naive CD4+ T cells from blood. The chain uses TRBV7-2 and TRBJ2-7; 10 bases line up with TRBD1. The receptor was isolated from a man younger than 30 in good health. This chain's CDR3 is CASSQDRGAYEQYF. In DNA form, the CDR3 reads TGTGCCAGCAGCCAGGACAGGGGGGCCTACGAGCAGTACTTC.